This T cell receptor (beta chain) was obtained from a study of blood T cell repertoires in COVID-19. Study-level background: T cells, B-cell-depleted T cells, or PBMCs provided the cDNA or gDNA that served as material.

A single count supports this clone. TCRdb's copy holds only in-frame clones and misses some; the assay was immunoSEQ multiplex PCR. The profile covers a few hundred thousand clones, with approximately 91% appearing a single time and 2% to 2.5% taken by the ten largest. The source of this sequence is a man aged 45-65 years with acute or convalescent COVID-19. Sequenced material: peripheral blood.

The chain's CDR3 is CASSHRVPGAGGYTF. The CDR3 region has the DNA TGTGCCAGCAGCCATCGAGTTCCCGGAGCGGGTGGCTACACCTTC. The chain carries TRBV14 and TRBJ1-2; D call uncertain. Trimming left V 3 bases short and J 7 bases short, with 18 bases between. The CDR3 length is 15 residues. CDR1 SGHDN and CDR2 FVKESK come from the germline V gene. Full variable domain (missing parts from reference TRBV14 and TRBJ1-2): EAGVTQFPSHSVIEKGQTVTLRCDPISGHDNLYWYRRVMGKEIKFLLHFVKESKQDESGMPNNRFLAERTGGTYSTLKVQPAELEDSGVYFCASSHRVPGAGGYTFGSGTRLTVV.